The 28 T cell receptor beta chains in this list originate from one sample, sequenced in a study of spatial heterogeneity in lung cancer. Notes on the study in general: One measure, the expanded intratumoral alpha and beta TCR count, tracked tumor mutation counts.

Regarding time point: sample taken at primary tumor resection. These receptors have no known antigen. TCRdb processed the 5' RACE reads anew with MiXCR; each CDR3 protein has one entry. The data contain approximately 8,000 distinct CDR3 sequences, under 8.5% of them singletons. Sample: lung tumor tissue, taken at surgery. These receptors came from a male donor with early-stage non-small cell lung cancer.

This clonotype was detected a few times. This beta chain is an unintended read in a library built for alpha chains; its size means little. CDR3 sequence reads: CSATTGQTPEAFF. In DNA, the CDR3 is TGCAGTGCTACCACCGGACAGACCCCTGAAGCTTTCTTT. V gene TRBV20-1 combines with J gene TRBJ1-1; possibly TRBD1 for D (6 bases). Trimming stripped 4 bases from V and 6 bases from J, with 15 bases between. The V gene's germline CDR1 is DFQATT and CDR2 SNEGSKA (reference sequence). The CDR3 consists of 13 residues.

Judged by abundance, this clonotype is medium-sized (0.01 to 0.1%). Because this beta chain is a stray read in a library intended to capture alpha chains, its abundance should not be given much weight. The chain employs TRBV24-1 and TRBJ2-3; no clear D gene. The CDR3 length is 13 residues. CDR1 is KGHDR, CDR2 SFDVKD, per germline. V was pared by 3 bases and J by 11 bases, with 14 bases between. The CDR3 here is CATSDPQEKKQYF. The CDR3 bases are TGTGCCACCAGTGATCCGCAGGAGAAGAAGCAGTATTTT.

This clonotype was counted a single time. This beta chain lies outside the target of a library built for alpha chains; its clone size means little. The chain couples TRBV10-3 to TRBJ2-1, with 11 positions matching TRBD2. The length of the CDR3 is 16 residues. Looked up from germline, CDR1 is ENHRY and CDR2 is SYGVKD. V gave up 2 bases and J gave up 4 bases; unmatched junction bases: 4. CDR3 in amino acids: CAISEAGTSGYNEQFF. As DNA, the CDR3 is TGTGCCATCAGTGAGGCCGGGACTAGCGGTTACAATGAGCAGTTCTTC.

This clonotype is medium-sized. As an off-target read in a library built for alpha chains, this beta chain has a frequency of little significance. CDR3 amino acids: CASSFGAGQGTEKLFF. The CDR3 DNA reads TGTGCCAGCAGTTTCGGGGCGGGACAGGGGACGGAAAAACTGTTTTTT. J is TRBJ1-4 and V is TRBV12-3 or TRBV12-4, with TRBD1 matching over 10 bases. Trimming removed 3 bases from V and 8 bases from J; junction bases left unmatched: 9. This CDR3 is 16 amino acids long.

This clonotype occurred a few times. Since the library was made to target alpha chains, this beta chain is a stray read and its abundance is not meaningful. J is TRBJ2-3 and V is TRBV20-1; no clear D. The CDR3 is made up of 13 amino acids. The germline CDR1 and CDR2 sequences are DFQATT and SNEGSKA (reference sequence). Deletions cut 3 bases from V and 0 bases from J, with 7 bases between. For the CDR3, the DNA is TGCAGTGCTAGTAGGTGGAGCACAGATACGCAGTATTTT. Translated, it gives CSASRWSTDTQYF.

This clonotype was seen repeatedly, ten times or more. The library was prepared for alpha chains; this beta chain is a stray read, so its frequency means little. The CDR3 loop is CASSRGTGLYEQYF. CDR3 in DNA: TGTGCCAGCAGCCGCGGGACGGGACTATACGAGCAGTACTTC. The chain is built from TRBV3-1 and TRBJ2-7; 7 bases fit TRBD2. The V segment lost 4 bases and the J segment 4 bases; nucleotides outside the gene matches: 7. Germline lookup yields CDR1 LGHDT and CDR2 YNNKEL (reference sequence). The CDR3 runs to 14 residues.

This clonotype was seen many times. This beta chain is a stray read from a library made for alpha chains; its abundance is not meaningful. The chain uses TRBV5-1 and TRBJ2-3; no reliable D call. The germline V and J ends were trimmed by 2 bases and 6 bases, with 4 bases remaining between them. Germline lookup yields CDR1 SGHRS and CDR2 YFSETQ. CDR3 size: 11 residues. Written as DNA, the CDR3 is TGCGCCAGCAGCTTCCGGGATACGCAGTATTTT. It yields the protein CASSFRDTQYF.

By frequency in the sample, this clonotype is medium-sized. This beta chain lies outside the target of a library built for alpha chains; its clone size means little. This chain links TRBV4-1 with TRBJ2-7; 8 positions match TRBD2. J gave up 5 bases and V 4 bases, and 19 bases lay outside the gene matches. CDR1 is MGHRA and CDR2 is YSYEKL in the germline V gene. The CDR3 consists of 18 residues. The CDR3 sequence is CASSLYPLPGLEVHEQYF. The CDR3 DNA reads as TGCGCCAGCAGCCTCTACCCTCTTCCGGGACTAGAGGTCCACGAGCAGTACTTC.

Ten or more counts support this clonotype. For a library built for alpha chains, this beta chain is a stray read; little rests on its size. The chain carries TRBV27 and TRBJ2-2; D is perhaps TRBD2 (5 bases). This CDR3 has 14 residues. Per the germline V gene, CDR1 is MNHEY and CDR2 is SMNVEV (reference sequence). Between the trimmed V and J ends, which lost 6 bases and 1 base, there was a span of 9 bases. The CDR3 nucleotides read TGTGCCAGCAGACTAGGGAGGAACACCGGGGAGCTGTTTTTT. Translating it yields CASRLGRNTGELFF.

Turning to this clonotype: Since the library was made to target alpha chains, this beta chain is a stray read and its abundance is not meaningful. The chain has TRBV20-1 and TRBJ2-1; 8 nucleotides line up with TRBD1. The CDR3 is made up of 17 amino acids. Germline V CDR1 and CDR2: DFQATT, SNEGSKA (reference sequence). V dropped 3 bases and J dropped 1; count of bases not matched to a gene: 11. The DNA for the CDR3 is TGCAGTGCTAGGGCCCTCGGACAGGGAATTTCCTACAATGAGCAGTTCTTC. Translating gives CSARALGQGISYNEQFF.

This clonotype showed up many times. This beta chain represents an off-target read in a library built for alpha chains; its size is of limited meaning. The J gene is TRBJ1-1, the V gene TRBV6-1, with 10 bases that match TRBD1. The CDR3 covers 15 residues. Germline V gives CDR1 MNHNS, CDR2 SASEGT. Trimming removed 7 bases from V and 0 bases from J; junction bases left unmatched: 5. Written as DNA, the CDR3 is TGTGCCAGCACTCGACAGGGGGCCGTGAACACTGAAGCTTTCTTT. It encodes CASTRQGAVNTEAFF.

This clonotype was recorded a few times. A library made for alpha chains picked up this beta chain off target, so its size means little. The chain has TRBV19 and TRBJ1-5; possible D gene TRBD1, 5 bases. Trimming pared 4 bases from V and 5 bases from J, leaving 9 bases between. CDR3 length equals 13 residues. The germline CDR1 and CDR2 sequences are LNHDA and SQIVND (reference sequence). CDR3: CASSRGSDQPQHF. The CDR3 bases are TGTGCCAGTAGTAGGGGGAGCGATCAGCCCCAGCATTTT.

A word on this clonotype: The library was designed around alpha chains, so this beta chain is a stray read whose abundance carries little weight. The V call is TRBV9, the J call TRBJ2-5; D is possibly TRBD2 (6 bases). The CDR3 sequence is 15 residues long. The V gene's germline CDR1 is SGDLS and CDR2 YYNGEE. V lost 3 bases and J 2 bases, leaving 14 bases between the germline ends. DNA for the CDR3: TGTGCCAGCAGCGCTCTGACACGGGGGCAAGAGACCCAGTACTTC. Its translation is CASSALTRGQETQYF.

By proportion, this clonotype is medium-sized. Sequence at one end of the junction differs from germline and may be a read error. The library was built for alpha chains, so this beta chain is an off-target read and its size means little. In DNA, the CDR3 is TGCAGTGCCTACGGGACTAGCAGCTACGATGAGCAGTTCTTC. Encoded protein: CSAYGTSSYDEQFF. The chain links TRBV20-1 to TRBJ2-1; 9 bases align to TRBD2. CDR1 is DFQATT, CDR2 SNEGSKA, per germline (reference sequence). The length of the CDR3 is 14 residues.

This clonotype counts as medium-sized. The library was prepared for alpha chains; this beta chain is a stray read, so its frequency means little. This sequence joins TRBV12-3 or TRBV12-4 and TRBJ2-5, with D possibly matching TRBD1 (5 bases). V shed 2 bases and J shed 1 base, with 5 bases lying between them. CDR3 length: 13 amino acids. The CDR3: CASSLQGQETQYF. CDR3 bases: TGTGCCAGCAGTTTACAGGGCCAAGAGACCCAGTACTTC.

In its sample, this clonotype ranks as medium-sized. This beta chain lies outside the target of a library built for alpha chains; its clone size means little. The rearrangement uses TRBV7-9 and TRBJ2-7; 10 bases match TRBD1. Trimming at V came to 6 bases and at J to 6 bases, leaving 8 bases not matched to a gene. This CDR3 region has 14 residues. CDR1 is SEHNR and CDR2 is FQNEAQ in the germline V gene (reference sequence). CDR3 sequence (DNA): TGTGCCAGCAGTTCCGCGGACAGGGGGGGCGAGCAGTACTTC. Translation: CASSSADRGGEQYF.

Within the sample, this clonotype is medium-sized. This beta chain was picked up by a library intended for alpha chains and is off target, so its count carries little meaning. The chain carries TRBV7-2 and TRBJ2-7; 9 bases map to TRBD1. This CDR3 comprises 15 residues. V shed 1 base and J 4 bases; nucleotides not matched to a gene: 5. CDR1 and CDR2 from the germline V gene are SGHTA and FQGNSA. CDR3 bases: TGTGCCAGCAGCTTAGGTACAGGGGGCTTGTACGAGCAGTACTTC. As protein: CASSLGTGGLYEQYF.

A remark on this clonotype: This beta chain turned up in a library designed for alpha chains; as an off-target read, its abundance says little. The chain carries TRBV20-1 and TRBJ2-1, with 10 bases aligning to TRBD2. With 7 bases clipped from V and 8 bases from J, the junction kept 5 bases outside the gene matches. The CDR3 has 12 residues. CDR1 DFQATT and CDR2 SNEGSKA come from the germline V gene (reference sequence). CDR3 nucleotides: TGCAGTGGACTAGCGGGTAGCGATGAGCAGTTCTTC. Its protein is CSGLAGSDEQFF.

This clonotype was counted at least ten times. The library was designed around alpha chains, so this beta chain is a stray read whose abundance carries little weight. The rearrangement links TRBV5-6 to TRBJ2-6; no definite D call. The germline V and J ends were trimmed by 7 bases and 1 base, with 9 bases remaining between them. The CDR3 consists of 14 residues. Germline V gene lookup returns CDR1 SGHDT and CDR2 YYEEEE. The CDR3 reads CASHKRSGANVLTF. CDR3 coding DNA: TGTGCCAGCCATAAAAGGTCTGGGGCCAACGTCCTGACTTTC.

This clonotype was counted between two and nine times. This beta chain appears as a stray read in a library generated for alpha chains; its size is not informative. The chain recombines TRBV6-5 with TRBJ2-3; D not certain. This CDR3 is built from 13 residues. Germline V CDR1 and CDR2: MNHEY, SVGAGI. Trimming took off 9 bases at V and 2 bases at J, with 12 bases between the two ends. The CDR3: CARRSTTTDTQYF. In nucleotides, the CDR3 is TGTGCCAGACGGAGTACGACCACAGATACGCAGTATTTT.

This clonotype rates as medium-sized (0.01 to 0.1%). Within a library made for alpha chains, this beta chain is off target, and its count is uninformative. The rearrangement uses TRBV7-2 and TRBJ2-3, with TRBD2 matching 11 bases. The CDR3 totals 17 residues. The germline V gene has CDR1 SGHTA and CDR2 FQGNSA. V was pared by 1 base and J by 4 bases, with 7 bases of the junction left unmatched. The CDR3 sequence: CASSLVRVAGGPDTQYF. In DNA, the CDR3 is TGTGCCAGCAGCTTAGTAAGGGTAGCGGGAGGGCCAGATACGCAGTATTTT.

This clonotype qualifies as medium-sized. This beta chain is a stray read from a library made for alpha chains; its abundance is not meaningful. The rearrangement uses TRBV12-3 or TRBV12-4 and TRBJ1-1, with D unclear. Trimming left V 5 bases short and J 1 base short, with 8 bases between. CDR3 length equals 13 residues. The CDR3 protein is CASSQMQNTEAFF. The CDR3 coding sequence is TGTGCCAGCAGTCAGATGCAGAACACTGAAGCTTTCTTT.

This clonotype showed up many times. This beta chain is an unintended read in a library built for alpha chains; its size means little. J is TRBJ2-1 and V is TRBV29-1; unclear D gene. V lost 6 bases and J lost 3, with 6 bases in between. The germline gives CDR1 SQVTM, CDR2 ANQGSEA. The CDR3 extends over 11 amino acids. CDR3: CSVMFYNEQFF. The CDR3 coding sequence is TGCAGCGTAATGTTCTACAATGAGCAGTTCTTC.

This clonotype is medium-sized by share. This beta chain was picked up by a library intended for alpha chains and is off target, so its count carries little meaning. The chain joins TRBV6-6 to TRBJ1-1, with D possibly TRBD1 on 5 matching bases. With 5 bases removed from V and 6 bases from J, the gap between germline ends came to 7 bases. CDR3 size: 11 residues. Per the germline V gene, CDR1 is MNHNY and CDR2 is SVGAGI (reference sequence). Here the CDR3 reads CASSQGAEAFF. The CDR3 DNA reads as TGTGCCAGCAGTCAGGGCGCTGAAGCTTTCTTT.

This clonotype was counted many times. The library was designed around alpha chains, so this beta chain is a stray read whose abundance carries little weight. This chain joins TRBV20-1 and TRBJ2-4; D remains unclear. V was shortened by 7 bases and J by 12 bases, with 7 bases between the two germline ends. In germline, CDR1 is DFQATT, CDR2 SNEGSKA (reference sequence). The CDR3 runs 8 residues. The CDR3 sequence is CSVGGQYF. The CDR3 DNA reads TGCAGTGTAGGCGGTCAGTACTTC.

This clonotype was detected many times. Being off target in a library aimed at alpha chains, this beta chain has a size of little meaning. The chain links TRBV11-1 to TRBJ2-7; 8 bases agree with TRBD1. CDR1 and CDR2 (germline): SGHAT, FQDESV (reference sequence). The CDR3 loop spans 17 amino acids. V dropped 3 bases and J dropped 2; count of bases not matched to a gene: 12. The CDR3 spells CASSFRGQEIFPYEQYF. As DNA, the CDR3 is TGTGCCAGCAGCTTCCGGGGACAGGAGATTTTTCCCTACGAGCAGTACTTC.

This clonotype appeared a few times. A library prepared for alpha chains yielded this beta chain as an off-target read; its size is of little meaning. The rearrangement joins TRBV18 to TRBJ2-6; D remains unclear. From germline, CDR1 is KGHSH and CDR2 LQKENI. Trimming shortened V by 4 bases and J by 3 bases, and 10 bases separated the two germline ends. The CDR3 is 15 amino acids. CDR3 in amino acids: CASSLPMGGANVLTF. The CDR3 DNA sequence: TGTGCCAGCTCACTCCCCATGGGTGGGGCCAACGTCCTGACTTTC. Drawing the rest from reference TRBV18 and TRBJ2-6, the complete variable domain is NAGVMQNPRHLVRRRGQEARLRCSPMKGHSHVYWYRQLPEEGLKFMVYLQKENIIDESGMPKERFSAEFPKEGPSILRIQQVVRGDSAAYFCASSLPMGGANVLTFGAGSRLTVL.

This clonotype was recorded at least ten times. This beta chain slipped into a library made for alpha chains as a stray read, so its size is not meaningful. The chain combines TRBV28 with TRBJ2-1, with a possible D match to TRBD1 (7 bases). V dropped 2 bases and J dropped 6 bases, with 17 bases sitting between them. The CDR3 consists of 16 residues. Germline V gives CDR1 MDHEN, CDR2 SYDVKM. The CDR3 sequence: CASSLGGAGGINEQFF. CDR3 sequence (DNA): TGTGCCAGCAGTTTAGGCGGGGCAGGGGGGATCAATGAGCAGTTCTTC.